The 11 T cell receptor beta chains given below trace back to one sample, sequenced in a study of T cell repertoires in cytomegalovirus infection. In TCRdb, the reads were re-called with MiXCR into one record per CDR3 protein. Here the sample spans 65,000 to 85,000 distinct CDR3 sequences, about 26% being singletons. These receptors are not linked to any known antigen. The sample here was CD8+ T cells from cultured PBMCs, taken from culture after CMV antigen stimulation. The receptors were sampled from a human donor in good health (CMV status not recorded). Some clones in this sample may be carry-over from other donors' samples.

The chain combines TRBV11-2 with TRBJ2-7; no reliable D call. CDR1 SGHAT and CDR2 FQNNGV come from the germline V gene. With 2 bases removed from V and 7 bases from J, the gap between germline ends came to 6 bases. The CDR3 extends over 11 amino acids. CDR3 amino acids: CASSLSVEQYF. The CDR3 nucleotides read TGTGCCAGCAGCTTATCGGTAGAGCAGTACTTC.

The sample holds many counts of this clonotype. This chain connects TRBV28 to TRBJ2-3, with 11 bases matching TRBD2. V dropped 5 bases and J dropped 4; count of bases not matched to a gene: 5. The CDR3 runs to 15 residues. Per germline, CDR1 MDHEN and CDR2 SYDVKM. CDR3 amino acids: CASSLLAGDPDTQYF. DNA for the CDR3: TGTGCCAGCAGTCTACTAGCGGGAGACCCAGATACGCAGTATTTT.

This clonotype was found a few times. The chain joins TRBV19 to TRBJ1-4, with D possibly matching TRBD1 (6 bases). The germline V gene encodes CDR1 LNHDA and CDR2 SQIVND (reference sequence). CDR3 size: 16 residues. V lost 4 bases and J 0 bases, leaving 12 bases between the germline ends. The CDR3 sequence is CASSKTGLATNEKLFF. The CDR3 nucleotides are TGTGCCAGTAGTAAGACAGGCCTTGCAACTAATGAAAAACTGTTTTTT.

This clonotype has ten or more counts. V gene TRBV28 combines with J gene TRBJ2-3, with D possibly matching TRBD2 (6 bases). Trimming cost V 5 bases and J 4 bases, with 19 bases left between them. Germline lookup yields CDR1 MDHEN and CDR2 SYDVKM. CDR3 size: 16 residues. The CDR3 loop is CASSPLGGRDADTQYF. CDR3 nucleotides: TGTGCCAGCAGTCCCCTGGGGGGACGCGATGCAGATACGCAGTATTTT.

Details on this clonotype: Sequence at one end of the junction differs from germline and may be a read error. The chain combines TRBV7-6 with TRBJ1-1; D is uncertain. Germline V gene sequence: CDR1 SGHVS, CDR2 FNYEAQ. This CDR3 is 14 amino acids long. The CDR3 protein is CVSSQALMGTEAFF. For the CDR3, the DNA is TGTGTCAGCAGCCAAGCCTTGATGGGTACTGAAGCTTTCTTT.

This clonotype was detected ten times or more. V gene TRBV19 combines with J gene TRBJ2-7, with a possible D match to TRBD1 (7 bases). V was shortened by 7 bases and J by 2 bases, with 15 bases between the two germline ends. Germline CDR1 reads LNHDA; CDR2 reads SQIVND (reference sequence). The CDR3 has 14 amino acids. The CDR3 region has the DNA TGTGCCAGTATGTTTGGCAGGGGGGCCTACGAGCAGTACTTC. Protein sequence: CASMFGRGAYEQYF.

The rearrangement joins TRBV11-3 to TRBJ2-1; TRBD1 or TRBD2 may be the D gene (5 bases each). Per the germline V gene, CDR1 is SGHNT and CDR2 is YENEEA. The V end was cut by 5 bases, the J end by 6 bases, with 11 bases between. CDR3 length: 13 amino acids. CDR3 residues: CASSPPGGNEQFF. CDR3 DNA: TGTGCCAGCAGCCCCCCTGGGGGCAATGAGCAGTTCTTC.

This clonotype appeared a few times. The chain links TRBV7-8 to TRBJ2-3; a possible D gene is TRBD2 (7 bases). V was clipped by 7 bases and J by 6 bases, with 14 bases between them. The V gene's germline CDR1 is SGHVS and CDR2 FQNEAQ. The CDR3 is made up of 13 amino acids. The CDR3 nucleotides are TGTGCCAGCAAACGGGGGGCTCCGGATACGCAGTATTTT. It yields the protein CASKRGAPDTQYF. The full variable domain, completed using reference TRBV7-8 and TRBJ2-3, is GAGVSQSPRYKVAKRGQDVALRCDPISGHVSLFWYQQALGQGPEFLTYFQNEAQLDKSGLPSDRFFAERPEGSVSTLKIQRTQQEDSAVYLCASKRGAPDTQYFGPGTRLTVL.

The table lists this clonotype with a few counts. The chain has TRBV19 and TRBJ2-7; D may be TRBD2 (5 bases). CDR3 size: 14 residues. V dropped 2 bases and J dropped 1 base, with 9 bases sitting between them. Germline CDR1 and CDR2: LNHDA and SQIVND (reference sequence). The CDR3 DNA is TGTGCCAGTAGTATACGGGGTACGTCCTACGAGCAGTACTTC. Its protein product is CASSIRGTSYEQYF.

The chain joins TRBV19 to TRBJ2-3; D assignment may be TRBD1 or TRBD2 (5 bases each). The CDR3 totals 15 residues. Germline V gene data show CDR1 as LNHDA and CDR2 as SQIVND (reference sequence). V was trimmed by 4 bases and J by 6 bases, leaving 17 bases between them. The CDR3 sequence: CASSNRDAIMDTQYF. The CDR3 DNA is TGTGCCAGTAGTAACCGGGACGCAATTATGGATACGCAGTATTTT.

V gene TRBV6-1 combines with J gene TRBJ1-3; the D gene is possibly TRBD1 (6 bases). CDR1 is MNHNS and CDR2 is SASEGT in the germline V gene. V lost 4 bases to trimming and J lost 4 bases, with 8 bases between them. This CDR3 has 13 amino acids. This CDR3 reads CASSVGQGNTIYF. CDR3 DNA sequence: TGTGCCAGCAGTGTCGGACAGGGAAACACCATATATTTT.